The 18 T cell receptor beta chains listed next were all sequenced from one sample in a study of molecular identifiers for immune sequencing clone quantification. TCRdb fed the PCR reads into MiXCR, producing one record per CDR3 protein. The sample gives 460,000 or so distinct CDR3 sequences, around 25% of which show up once; approximately 0.8% is in the top ten. Sample: naive CD8+ T cells from blood, with Jurkat cell RNA spiked in. The subset denotes: FACS-sorted CD8+CD4-CCR7+CD45RA+ naive T cells. These receptors all come from a human donor in good health. Some libraries in this study had Jurkat cell RNA spiked in.

The gene calls are TRBV20-1 and TRBJ2-7; 7 positions agree with TRBD2. Trimming cost V 1 base and J 2 bases; bases outside gene matches: 2. The germline gives CDR1 DFQATT, CDR2 SNEGSKA (reference sequence). The CDR3 has 13 residues. Here the CDR3 DNA reads TGCAGTGCTAGAGTGGGAGGGACCTACGAGCAGTACTTC. Translating gives CSARVGGTYEQYF.

The chain recombines TRBV14 with TRBJ1-1; no clear D. Germline-derived CDR1 and CDR2 are SGHDN and FVKESK. V dropped 2 bases and J dropped 7 bases, with 20 bases sitting between them. This CDR3 has 16 residues. The CDR3 DNA follows: TGTGCCAGCAGCCAATGGGAAGGACCCGGGGTTGGTGAAGCTTTCTTT. Protein sequence: CASSQWEGPGVGEAFF.

There are a few counts of this clonotype. The chain recombines TRBV24-1 with TRBJ2-3; 12 nucleotides match TRBD2. The germline V gene encodes CDR1 KGHDR and CDR2 SFDVKD. The CDR3 covers 17 residues. With 3 bases clipped from V and 2 bases from J, the junction kept 5 bases outside the gene matches. In nucleotides, the CDR3 is TGTGCCACCAGTGATCCCGGACTAGCGGGAACCACAGATACGCAGTATTTT. Its translation is CATSDPGLAGTTDTQYF.

This clonotype has a count of ten or more. The chain has TRBV20-1 and TRBJ2-5; 8 bases match TRBD2. This CDR3 has 13 residues. J gave up 9 bases and V 2 bases, and 8 bases lay outside the gene matches. The V gene's germline CDR1 is DFQATT and CDR2 SNEGSKA (reference sequence). DNA of the CDR3: TGCAGTGCTAGAAAGATACTAGCGGAGGCCCAGTACTTC. Translating it yields CSARKILAEAQYF.

In regard to this clonotype: This could be a read error, since a much larger clone is one nucleotide away. The J gene is TRBJ2-6, the V gene TRBV5-6; D remains unclear. Germline assignment: CDR1 SGHDT and CDR2 YYEEEE. The V and J ends lost 4 bases and 3 bases respectively, with 11 bases between them. CDR3 size: 15 residues. Written as DNA, the CDR3 is TGTGCCAGCAGCCAGTGGGCTAATGGGGCCAACGTCCTGACTTTC. Protein product: CASSQWANGANVLTF.

The V call is TRBV7-9, the J call TRBJ1-4; D unresolved. The CDR3 loop spans 14 amino acids. V gave up 7 bases and J gave up 0 bases, with 9 bases separating them. In germline, CDR1 is SEHNR, CDR2 FQNEAQ (reference sequence). The CDR3 DNA follows: TGTGCCAGCACCGGCGCGGCAACTAATGAAAAACTGTTTTTT. Protein sequence: CASTGAATNEKLFF.

The chain links TRBV6-2 or TRBV6-3 to TRBJ2-2; D not certain. In germline, CDR1 is MNHEY, CDR2 SVGEGT. Trimming took 6 bases from V and 0 from J, leaving 17 bases between them. This CDR3 spans 17 amino acids. In nucleotides, the CDR3 is TGTGCCAGCAGCCCGATCACAACCGTTCCGAACACCGGGGAGCTGTTTTTT. Protein product: CASSPITTVPNTGELFF.

In its sample, this clonotype was seen many times. The chain links TRBV9 to TRBJ2-3; D remains unclear. Germline CDR1 SGDLS, CDR2 YYNGEE. This CDR3 has 12 amino acids. Trimming took off 0 bases at V and 4 bases at J, with 3 bases between the two ends. The chain's CDR3 is CASSVEADTQYF. In nucleotides, the CDR3 is TGTGCCAGCAGCGTAGAAGCAGATACGCAGTATTTT.

This clonotype was counted a few times. The rearrangement uses TRBV6-1 and TRBJ1-4, with D possibly matching TRBD1 (5 bases). V dropped 5 bases and J dropped 8 bases, with 21 bases sitting between them. This CDR3 comprises 16 residues. The germline gives CDR1 MNHNS, CDR2 SASEGT. CDR3 loop: CASSNRDAFFTEKLFF. CDR3 in DNA: TGTGCCAGCAGTAACCGGGACGCTTTCTTTACAGAAAAACTGTTTTTT.

This chain uses TRBV20-1 with TRBJ2-3; D gene uncertain. V was trimmed by 3 bases and J by 6 bases, leaving 10 bases between them. Germline CDR1 reads DFQATT; CDR2 reads SNEGSKA (reference sequence). This CDR3 spans 12 amino acids. The CDR3 bases are TGCAGTGCTAGCGGAGACTTTGATACGCAGTATTTT. Protein sequence: CSASGDFDTQYF.

This clonotype was counted between two and nine times. The CDR3 DNA sequence: TGCAGTGCTACGGCCCTTTTGGCGGAGACCCAGTACTTC. Translating it yields CSATALLAETQYF. The chain carries TRBV20-1 and TRBJ2-5, with D unclear. V lost 4 bases to trimming and J lost 5 bases, with 14 bases between them. Germline CDR1 reads DFQATT; CDR2 reads SNEGSKA (reference sequence). The CDR3 sequence is 13 residues long.

The chain couples TRBV7-6 to TRBJ2-3; the D gene is possibly TRBD2 (6 bases). This CDR3 is 14 amino acids long. The V end was cut by 5 bases, the J end by 1 base, with 10 bases between. Germline-derived CDR1 and CDR2 are SGHVS and FNYEAQ. CDR3 coding DNA: TGTGCCAGCAGCCATCAGCGGGGCACAGATACGCAGTATTTT. This codes for CASSHQRGTDTQYF.

The V and J genes are TRBV24-1 and TRBJ2-1; weak D call: TRBD2 (5 bases). There are 16 residues in the CDR3. Germline V CDR1 and CDR2: KGHDR, SFDVKD. V was shortened by 4 bases and J by 10 bases, with 22 bases between the two germline ends. The CDR3 nucleotides read TGTGCCACCAGTGACCCCAAGAGGGCGGGTTGGCGCGAGCAGTTCTTC. Its protein is CATSDPKRAGWREQFF.

This clonotype has ten or more counts. The J gene is TRBJ1-1, the V gene TRBV29-1; D remains unclear. The V gene lost 7 bases and the J gene lost 0 bases, with 6 bases spanning the gap. Germline-derived CDR1 and CDR2 are SQVTM and ANQGSEA. The CDR3 has 11 residues. In DNA, the CDR3 is TGCAGCGGCATGGTGAACACTGAAGCTTTCTTT. It translates to CSGMVNTEAFF.

The rearrangement joins TRBV6-2 or TRBV6-3 to TRBJ1-5; 8 bases are shared with TRBD1. Per the germline V gene, CDR1 is MNHEY and CDR2 is SVGEGT. There are 14 residues in the CDR3. V lost 2 bases and J lost 6; bases outside the gene matches: 3. The DNA of the CDR3 is TGTGCCAGCAGTTACGCAGGGGGCAGTCAGCCCCAGCATTTT. Protein: CASSYAGGSQPQHF.

In its sample, this clonotype was seen many times. The rearrangement links TRBV28 to TRBJ2-7, with a possible D match to TRBD1 (6 bases). The germline V gene has CDR1 MDHEN and CDR2 SYDVKM. The CDR3 has 14 amino acids. Trimming shortened V by 3 bases and J by 2 bases, and 11 bases separated the two germline ends. This CDR3 is CASSFSGTTYEQYF. The CDR3 region has the DNA TGTGCCAGCAGTTTCTCCGGGACAACCTACGAGCAGTACTTC.

This clonotype was recorded at least ten times. The chain has TRBV12-3 or TRBV12-4 and TRBJ2-3, with D perhaps TRBD1 (6 bases). V lost 9 bases to trimming and J lost 1 base, with 20 bases between them. This CDR3 spans 16 amino acids. This chain's CDR3 is CASPVLDSRGTDTQYF. The CDR3 bases are TGTGCCAGTCCTGTCCTGGACAGCAGAGGCACAGATACGCAGTATTTT.

This clonotype was detected only a few times. V is TRBV19 and J is TRBJ1-5; D remains ambiguous. The CDR3 runs 15 residues. V gave up 3 bases and J gave up 1 base, with 10 bases separating them. Germline values: CDR1 LNHDA, CDR2 SQIVND (reference sequence). The CDR3 sequence is CASSMSGLSNQPQHF. The CDR3 DNA is TGTGCCAGTAGTATGTCGGGGTTGAGCAATCAGCCCCAGCATTTT.